The 21 T cell receptor beta chains reported below all come from one sample, sequenced in a study of blood T cell repertoires in COVID-19 (TCRdb year 2020). The method was the immunoSEQ multiplex PCR assay. In its TCRdb copy, this immuneACCESS table keeps in-frame sequences only and misses some clones. Where compared with another copy, unresolved V genes explain less than half of these, and the others have no known cause. For this sample there are approximately 210,000 clones; just over 85% appear just once. The top ten clonotypes cover roughly 2.3% of the sample. The material sequenced was peripheral blood. All receptors come from a man younger than 45 who had recovered from COVID-19.

This clone was counted only a few times. The chain joins TRBV7-7 to TRBJ2-7; D may be TRBD1 (6 bases). CDR1 and CDR2 from the germline V gene are SSHAT and FNYEAQ (reference sequence). Deletions cut 5 bases from V and 7 bases from J, with 15 bases between. CDR3 length: 13 residues. The CDR3 DNA is TGTGCCAGCAGCGGGCAGGGGTCGGGTGAGCAGTACTTC. It encodes CASSGQGSGEQYF.

The chain combines TRBV7-2 with TRBJ2-7, with D possibly TRBD2 on 6 matching bases. Per the germline V gene, CDR1 is SGHTA and CDR2 is FQGNSA. Trimming took off 2 bases at V and 1 base at J, with 9 bases between the two ends. The CDR3 runs 14 residues. CDR3 sequence: CASSLRAGSYEQYF. CDR3 DNA sequence: TGTGCCAGCAGCTTAAGGGCGGGGTCCTACGAGCAGTACTTC.

This chain uses TRBV5-1 with TRBJ2-3; the D gene is possibly TRBD2 (7 bases). Germline assignment: CDR1 SGHRS and CDR2 YFSETQ. The CDR3 is 14 residues long. Trimming removed 7 bases from V and 2 bases from J, with 14 bases in between. CDR3 sequence: CASQRGGTTDTQYF. CDR3 nucleotide sequence: TGCGCCAGCCAAAGGGGGGGCACCACAGATACGCAGTATTTT.

The genes are TRBV5-5 and TRBJ1-3, with a tentative D call TRBD1 (6 bases). The V and J ends lost 2 bases and 0 bases respectively, with 9 bases between them. This CDR3 contains 15 residues. Per germline, CDR1 SGHKS and CDR2 YYEKEE (reference sequence). The CDR3 sequence: CASSFTGSSGNTIYF. The CDR3 coding sequence is TGTGCCAGCAGCTTTACAGGGAGCTCTGGAAACACCATATATTTT.

The V and J genes are TRBV27 and TRBJ1-5; D perhaps matches TRBD1 (6 bases). Trimming pared 4 bases from V and 5 bases from J, leaving 15 bases between. Germline loops: CDR1 MNHEY, CDR2 SMNVEV (reference sequence). There are 15 residues in the CDR3. Here the CDR3 DNA reads TGTGCCAGCAGTTCGACTACAGGGACCCATCAGCCCCAGCATTTT. It translates to CASSSTTGTHQPQHF.

This clone was found once. The chain joins TRBV7-2 to TRBJ2-1; D gene ambiguous. The CDR3 has 15 amino acids. Germline assignment: CDR1 SGHTA and CDR2 FQGNSA. The V gene lost 1 base and the J gene lost 0 bases, with 7 bases spanning the gap. CDR3 in amino acids: CASSLGPFSYNEQFF. The CDR3 DNA follows: TGTGCCAGCAGCTTAGGGCCTTTCTCCTACAATGAGCAGTTCTTC.

This clone has only one observation. The chain has TRBV10-2 and TRBJ2-4; possible D gene TRBD2, 6 bases. The CDR3 runs to 16 residues. Per germline, CDR1 WSHSY and CDR2 SAAADI. The V gene lost 3 bases and the J gene lost 0 bases, with 12 bases spanning the gap. Here the CDR3 DNA reads TGCGCCAGCAGTGACCCGGGGGTGGTAGCCAAAAACATTCAGTACTTC. It yields the protein CASSDPGVVAKNIQYF.

J is TRBJ1-1 and V is TRBV19; no firm D call. Germline CDR1 is LNHDA and CDR2 is SQIVND (reference sequence). The CDR3 runs 14 residues. Deletions cut 6 bases from V and 4 bases from J, with 15 bases between. The CDR3 coding sequence is TGTGCCAGTAGGGTTTCCGCGGATGGCACTGAAGCTTTCTTT. Protein: CASRVSADGTEAFF.

The CDR3 DNA reads as TGTGCCAGCAGCCGTGGACCGGGACCCCAGGGAGGAAAACTGTTTTTT. Encoded protein: CASSRGPGPQGGKLFF. The chain recombines TRBV3-1 (or the pseudogene TRBV3-2) with TRBJ1-4; D may be TRBD1 (5 bases). The CDR3 contains 16 residues. CDR1 is LGHDT, CDR2 YNNKEL, per germline (reference sequence). The V end lost 4 bases, the J end lost 10 bases, and 22 bases lay between the germline ends.

This chain uses TRBV7-6 with TRBJ2-3; 7 bases map to TRBD2. Germline lookup yields CDR1 SGHVS and CDR2 FNYEAQ. Losses at the gene ends were 2 bases for V and 4 bases for J; bases not matched to a gene: 6. The CDR3 loop spans 15 amino acids. CDR3 residues: CASSLIGGGSDTQYF. Written as DNA, the CDR3 is TGTGCCAGCAGCTTAATAGGCGGGGGATCAGATACGCAGTATTTT. The full variable domain, in which reference TRBV7-6 and TRBJ2-3 provide the parts outside the CDR3, is GAGVSQSPRYKVTKRGQDVALRCDPISGHVSLYWYRQALGQGPEFLTYFNYEAQQDKSGLPNDRFSAERPEGSISTLTIQRTEQRDSAMYRCASSLIGGGSDTQYFGPGTRLTVL.

The V and J genes are TRBV5-1 and TRBJ2-3; 13 nucleotides match TRBD2. CDR1 is SGHRS and CDR2 is YFSETQ in the germline V gene. CDR3 length: 17 residues. V trimming: 1 base; J trimming: 4 bases; junction bases outside the gene matches: 6. The CDR3 loop is CASSLRVLAGGADTQYF. The CDR3 DNA reads TGCGCCAGCAGCTTGAGAGTACTAGCGGGGGGGGCAGATACGCAGTATTTT.

The CDR3, as DNA: TGTGCCATCAGTGCGACTAGCGGACTTAGCACAGATACGCAGTATTTT. The encoded protein is CAISATSGLSTDTQYF. This sequence joins TRBV10-3 and TRBJ2-3; 9 nucleotides agree with TRBD2. Trimming took 4 bases from V and 0 from J; bases not matched to a gene: 5. Looked up from germline, CDR1 is ENHRY and CDR2 is SYGVKD. The CDR3 spans 16 residues.

CDR3 region: CASSLVSGQTYEQYF. The CDR3, as DNA: TGCGCCAGCAGCTTGGTTTCGGGACAAACCTACGAGCAGTACTTC. The rearrangement uses TRBV5-1 and TRBJ2-7; D is perhaps TRBD1 (6 bases). Germline-derived CDR1 and CDR2 are SGHRS and YFSETQ. The length of the CDR3 is 15 residues. Trimming left V 0 bases short and J 2 bases short, with 12 bases between.

The chain carries TRBV4-1 and TRBJ2-3; 8 nucleotides match TRBD2. The J segment lost 0 bases and the V segment lost 5 bases, leaving 10 bases of the junction unmatched. The germline CDR1 and CDR2 sequences are MGHRA and YSYEKL. This CDR3 is built from 17 residues. CDR3 amino acids: CASSAQLLAVSTDTQYF. Here the CDR3 DNA reads TGCGCCAGCAGCGCCCAACTACTAGCGGTTAGCACAGATACGCAGTATTTT.

This sequence joins TRBV6-5 and TRBJ2-1; D is perhaps TRBD1 (6 bases). The germline CDR1 and CDR2 sequences are MNHEY and SVGAGI. The CDR3 loop spans 14 amino acids. Trimming cost V 11 bases and J 0 bases, with 14 bases left between them. CDR3 DNA sequence: TGTGCCTCGATCAGGGGCGACTCCTACAATGAGCAGTTCTTC. Translated: CASIRGDSYNEQFF.

The CDR3 reads CASRRQAGFYEQYF. The CDR3 bases are TGTGCCAGCAGAAGACAGGCGGGCTTCTACGAGCAGTACTTC. V and J are TRBV2 and TRBJ2-7, with D possibly matching TRBD1 (6 bases). The CDR3 consists of 14 residues. Between the trimmed V and J ends, which lost 6 bases and 3 bases, there was a span of 15 bases. CDR1 SNHLY and CDR2 FYNNEI come from the germline V gene.

The chain employs TRBV5-1 and TRBJ2-7; D possibly corresponds to TRBD2 (7 bases). Per germline, CDR1 SGHRS and CDR2 YFSETQ. The V gene lost 4 bases and the J gene lost 3 bases, with 14 bases spanning the gap. The CDR3 is 14 residues long. The CDR3 region has the DNA TGCGCCAGCAGCCAGGGGAGGGGGGTCTACGAGCAGTACTTC. It is translated as CASSQGRGVYEQYF.

The chain carries TRBV6-5 and TRBJ1-1; the D gene is possibly TRBD1 (6 bases). Trimming removed 10 bases at V and 5 bases at J, with 23 bases between. Germline V lookup: CDR1 MNHEY, CDR2 SVGAGI. This CDR3 comprises 15 residues. The CDR3 bases are TGTGCCACCCCTAGTCGTATAGGGGGAATTACTGAAGCTTTCTTT. It is translated as CATPSRIGGITEAFF.

V usage is TRBV6-5 and J usage is TRBJ1-2; TRBD1 aligns across 8 bases. CDR3 length equals 15 residues. The V segment lost 5 bases and the J segment 8 bases; nucleotides outside the gene matches: 13. Germline V gives CDR1 MNHEY, CDR2 SVGAGI. CDR3 in amino acids: CASSPWGGTGLGYTF. As DNA, the CDR3 is TGTGCCAGCAGTCCTTGGGGCGGGACAGGTCTAGGCTACACCTTC.

This clone was counted between two and nine times. The chain is built from TRBV5-1 and TRBJ1-1; tentatively, D is TRBD1 (6 bases). Trimming stripped 4 bases from V and 8 bases from J, with 15 bases between. CDR3 length: 13 residues. The germline CDR1 and CDR2 sequences are SGHRS and YFSETQ. The CDR3 is CASSLGHGGEAFF. The CDR3 DNA follows: TGCGCCAGCAGCCTGGGACACGGAGGCGAAGCTTTCTTT.

The rearrangement joins TRBV6-5 to TRBJ1-1; 8 positions match TRBD1. Per germline, CDR1 MNHEY and CDR2 SVGAGI. J lost 1 base, V lost 2 bases, and 3 bases had no gene match. This CDR3 has 15 amino acids. CDR3 in DNA: TGTGCCAGCAGTTACACAGGGGGGCAGAACACTGAAGCTTTCTTT. It yields the protein CASSYTGGQNTEAFF.